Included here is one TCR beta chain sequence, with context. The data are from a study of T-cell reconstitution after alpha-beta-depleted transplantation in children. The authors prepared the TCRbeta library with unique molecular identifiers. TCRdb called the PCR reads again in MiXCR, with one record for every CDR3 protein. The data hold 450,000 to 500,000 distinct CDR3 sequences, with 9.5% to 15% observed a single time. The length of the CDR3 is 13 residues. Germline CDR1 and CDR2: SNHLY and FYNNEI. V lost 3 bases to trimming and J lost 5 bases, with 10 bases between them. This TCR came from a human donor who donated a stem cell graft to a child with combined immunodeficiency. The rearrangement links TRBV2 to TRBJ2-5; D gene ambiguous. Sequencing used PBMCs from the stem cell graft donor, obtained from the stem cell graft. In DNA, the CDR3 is TGTGCCAGCAGTGACATGGTTCGGGAGACCCAGTACTTC. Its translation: CASSDMVRETQYF.